What follows are 27 T cell receptor beta chains derived from one specimen sequenced in a study of graft-versus-host responses after intestinal transplantation. Sequencing used immunoSEQ multiplex PCR; TCRdb keeps in-frame clones, though not all of them. The table shows tens of thousands of clones, with approximately 90% occurring only once. The material was PBMCs, obtained 98 days after intestinal transplantation. All receptors derive from a human patient who received an intestinal transplant, so some T cells may come from the graft donor.

The rearrangement uses TRBV4-3 and TRBJ2-1; D gene ambiguous. There are 12 residues in the CDR3. Germline V gives CDR1 LGHNA, CDR2 YSLEER. V was cut by 4 bases and J by 7 bases, with 8 bases left in between. CDR3 in amino acids: CASSLDLNEQFF. In DNA, the CDR3 is TGCGCCAGCAGCCTCGACTTGAATGAGCAGTTCTTC.

This rearrangement joins TRBV9 to TRBJ2-1; 13 nucleotides match TRBD2. Germline CDR1 and CDR2: SGDLS and YYNGEE. This CDR3 spans 19 amino acids. J gave up 4 bases and V 4 bases, and 14 bases lay outside the gene matches. As DNA, the CDR3 is TGTGCCAGCAGCCCCCGGACTAGCGGGGGCCTCTTATTTTACAATGAGCAGTTCTTC. This encodes CASSPRTSGGLLFYNEQFF.

This chain links TRBV7-6 with TRBJ2-3; 8 bases match TRBD2. With V trimmed by 2 bases and J by 2 bases, 12 bases remained unmatched. CDR1 and CDR2 from the germline V gene are SGHVS and FNYEAQ. This CDR3 has 18 amino acids. Here the CDR3 reads CASSLISAGGSSTDTQYF. The CDR3 DNA follows: TGTGCCAGCAGCTTAATCAGCGCGGGGGGTAGTTCCACAGATACGCAGTATTTT. The full variable domain, its missing parts supplied by reference TRBV7-6 and TRBJ2-3, is GAGVSQSPRYKVTKRGQDVALRCDPISGHVSLYWYRQALGQGPEFLTYFNYEAQQDKSGLPNDRFSAERPEGSISTLTIQRTEQRDSAMYRCASSLISAGGSSTDTQYFGPGTRLTVL.

This clone was seen a single time. The chain uses TRBV5-1 and TRBJ2-7; D is perhaps TRBD2 (6 bases). The germline V gene has CDR1 SGHRS and CDR2 YFSETQ. The CDR3 contains 14 residues. The V end was cut by 0 bases, the J end by 7 bases, with 14 bases between. CDR3 sequence (DNA): TGCGCCAGCAGCTTGGCGGCTAGCGCGGGGGAGCAGTACTTC. Amino acids: CASSLAASAGEQYF. The full variable domain, its missing parts supplied by reference TRBV5-1 and TRBJ2-7, is KAGVTQTPRYLIKTRGQQVTLSCSPISGHRSVSWYQQTPGQGLQFLFEYFSETQRNKGNFPGRFSGRQFSNSRSEMNVSTLELGDSALYLCASSLAASAGEQYFGPGTRLTVT.

The chain uses TRBV29-1 and TRBJ1-2; a possible D gene is TRBD1 (5 bases). Trimming left V 8 bases short and J 0 bases short, with 10 bases between. The germline V gene encodes CDR1 SQVTM and CDR2 ANQGSEA. The CDR3 has 12 residues. The CDR3 loop reads CSTLGANYGYTF. The CDR3 DNA is TGCAGCACACTGGGGGCTAACTATGGCTACACCTTC.

V usage is TRBV27 and J usage is TRBJ2-1, with 10 bases matching TRBD2. The CDR3 sequence is 17 residues long. V trimming: 5 bases; J trimming: 7 bases; junction bases outside the gene matches: 14. Germline V gene lookup returns CDR1 MNHEY and CDR2 SMNVEV (reference sequence). CDR3 protein: CASSPRLAGAVGNEQFF. The CDR3 nucleotides are TGTGCCAGCAGTCCCCGGCTAGCGGGGGCAGTTGGGAATGAGCAGTTCTTC.

This clone was seen only a few times. V and J are TRBV5-2 and TRBJ1-2; the table's D call TRBD1 went unverified against the DNA. TRBV5-2 is a recognized pseudogene. The CDR3 runs 13 residues. CDR3 DNA sequence: TGCGCCAGCAGCCAAGACAACTACTATGGCTACACCTTC. Its translation is CASSQDNYYGYTF.

The chain's CDR3 is CASKAGGLGDTQYF. CDR3 nucleotide sequence: TGTGCCAGCAAGGCGGGGGGGCTGGGAGATACGCAGTATTTT. The chain has TRBV6-1 and TRBJ2-3; 9 bases agree with TRBD2. The CDR3 totals 14 residues. Looked up from germline, CDR1 is MNHNS and CDR2 is SASEGT. Unmatched junction bases numbered 7, after V lost 7 bases and J lost 5 bases.

This rearrangement joins TRBV20-1 to TRBJ1-2; D remains ambiguous. Germline CDR1 reads DFQATT; CDR2 reads SNEGSKA (reference sequence). V lost 3 bases to trimming and J lost 4 bases, with 6 bases between them. This CDR3 spans 11 amino acids. The CDR3: CSASGSYGYTF. The CDR3 DNA reads as TGCAGTGCTAGTGGCAGCTATGGCTACACCTTC.

This sequence joins TRBV5-5 and TRBJ1-4, with 10 bases fitting TRBD1. CDR3 length: 18 amino acids. Germline assignment: CDR1 SGHKS and CDR2 YYEKEE (reference sequence). V was clipped by 3 bases and J by 7 bases; unmatched bases: 15. CDR3 region: CASSSSGTGEPIIEKLFF. In DNA form, the CDR3 reads TGTGCCAGCAGCTCCTCCGGGACAGGGGAGCCAATAATTGAAAAACTGTTTTTT.

The chain is built from TRBV11-2 and TRBJ1-1, with D tentatively TRBD1 (6 bases). Trimming shortened V by 5 bases and J by 1 base, and 17 bases separated the two germline ends. The CDR3 runs 16 residues. Germline lookup yields CDR1 SGHAT and CDR2 FQNNGV. This CDR3 reads CASSHYGETGNTEAFF. In DNA form, the CDR3 reads TGTGCCAGCAGCCATTATGGGGAGACAGGGAACACTGAAGCTTTCTTT.

This CDR3 reads CASSSQLAPGVEQYF. In nucleotides, the CDR3 is TGTGCCAGCAGCTCGCAGCTAGCGCCGGGGGTCGAGCAGTACTTC. The chain is built from TRBV7-8 and TRBJ2-7; a weak D match, TRBD2 (6 bases). V dropped 4 bases and J dropped 6 bases, with 19 bases sitting between them. Germline V lookup: CDR1 SGHVS, CDR2 FQNEAQ. The CDR3 spans 15 residues.

The V and J genes are TRBV5-5 and TRBJ1-4, with 9 positions matching TRBD1. CDR1 is SGHKS and CDR2 is YYEKEE in the germline V gene (reference sequence). The CDR3 covers 15 residues. The trim removed 4 bases at V and 8 bases at J, leaving 9 bases unmatched. CDR3 nucleotides: TGTGCCAGCAGCCCGGACAGGGGCTTTGGCGAAAAACTGTTTTTT. Amino acids: CASSPDRGFGEKLFF. Full variable domain (missing parts from reference TRBV5-5 and TRBJ1-4): DAGVTQSPTHLIKTRGQQVTLRCSPISGHKSVSWYQQVLGQGPQFIFQYYEKEERGRGNFPDRFSARQFPNYSSELNVNALLLGDSALYLCASSPDRGFGEKLFFGSGTQLSVL.

The chain is built from TRBV5-5 and TRBJ2-7, with D maybe TRBD2 (7 bases). CDR1 and CDR2 from the germline V gene are SGHKS and YYEKEE (reference sequence). CDR3 length equals 15 residues. The V gene lost 4 bases and the J gene lost 4 bases, with 18 bases spanning the gap. CDR3 region: CASSPVGGPEYEQYF. In DNA, the CDR3 is TGTGCCAGCAGCCCTGTCGGGGGGCCCGAGTACGAGCAGTACTTC. The full variable domain, rest sourced from reference TRBV5-5 and TRBJ2-7, is DAGVTQSPTHLIKTRGQQVTLRCSPISGHKSVSWYQQVLGQGPQFIFQYYEKEERGRGNFPDRFSARQFPNYSSELNVNALLLGDSALYLCASSPVGGPEYEQYFGPGTRLTVT.

The chain recombines TRBV6-5 with TRBJ2-1; D gene ambiguous. CDR1 and CDR2 (germline): MNHEY, SVGAGI. V dropped 0 bases and J dropped 2 bases, with 11 bases sitting between them. The CDR3 has 16 amino acids. CDR3 DNA: TGTGCCAGCAGTTACTCCCGCCCGAACCCCTACAATGAGCAGTTCTTC. This codes for CASSYSRPNPYNEQFF.

The chain links TRBV19 to TRBJ1-5; 8 positions match TRBD1. This CDR3 is built from 16 residues. The ends lost 2 bases at V and 2 bases at J; junction bases unmatched: 5. Germline CDR1 reads LNHDA; CDR2 reads SQIVND (reference sequence). This CDR3 reads CASSIPVTGGNQPQHF. As DNA, the CDR3 is TGTGCCAGTAGTATACCGGTGACAGGGGGCAATCAGCCCCAGCATTTT.

The chain joins TRBV5-1 to TRBJ1-1; 7 nucleotides line up with TRBD1. CDR1 and CDR2 from the germline V gene are SGHRS and YFSETQ. J was trimmed by 0 bases and V by 1 base; bases with no gene match: 3. The CDR3 has 15 amino acids. CDR3 DNA: TGCGCCAGCAGCTTGAACAGGGGAATGAACACTGAAGCTTTCTTT. Translated, it gives CASSLNRGMNTEAFF.

Only one count was recorded for this clone. This sequence joins TRBV2 and TRBJ2-5, with unresolved D. V lost 6 bases and J lost 5, with 7 bases in between. In germline, CDR1 is SNHLY, CDR2 FYNNEI. The CDR3 runs to 11 residues. The CDR3 here is CASRNTETQYF. CDR3 sequence (DNA): TGTGCCAGCAGGAATACCGAGACCCAGTACTTC.

The J gene is TRBJ1-1, the V gene TRBV6-1; D perhaps matches TRBD1 (6 bases). This CDR3 comprises 15 residues. V lost 1 base to trimming and J lost 3 bases, with 12 bases between them. Germline CDR1 MNHNS, CDR2 SASEGT. DNA for the CDR3: TGTGCCAGCAGTGAAGATTTTGGGGGCTACACTGAAGCTTTCTTT. Its protein is CASSEDFGGYTEAFF.

The chain is built from TRBV4-1 and TRBJ1-5, with D maybe TRBD1 (6 bases). The CDR3 consists of 15 residues. V was cut by 4 bases and J by 7 bases, with 17 bases left in between. Looked up from germline, CDR1 is MGHRA and CDR2 is YSYEKL. CDR3 amino acids: CASSLGRGNSQPQHF. CDR3 DNA sequence: TGCGCCAGCAGCCTTGGGAGGGGGAACAGCCAGCCCCAGCATTTT.

The gene calls are TRBV28 and TRBJ2-7; 10 bases match TRBD2. Trimming took 5 bases from V and 4 from J; bases not matched to a gene: 8. This CDR3 spans 15 amino acids. Germline-derived CDR1 and CDR2 are MDHEN and SYDVKM. The CDR3 nucleotides read TGTGCCAGCAGTCTATCCCTAGCGGGGGTTTACGAGCAGTACTTC. Residues: CASSLSLAGVYEQYF.

The chain has TRBV9 and TRBJ1-2; D is perhaps TRBD1 (5 bases). Germline CDR1 and CDR2: SGDLS and YYNGEE. The V and J ends lost 3 bases and 4 bases respectively, with 10 bases between them. The length of the CDR3 is 13 residues. Here the CDR3 reads CASSDGRAYGYTF. CDR3 nucleotides: TGTGCCAGCAGCGATGGCAGGGCCTATGGCTACACCTTC. Supplemented by reference TRBV9 and TRBJ1-2, the full variable domain reads DSGVTQTPKHLITATGQRVTLRCSPRSGDLSVYWYQQSLDQGLQFLIQYYNGEERAKGNILERFSAQQFPDLHSELNLSSLELGDSALYFCASSDGRAYGYTFGSGTRLTVV.

This clone was counted a few times. CDR3 loop: CASSEAGRGAYEQYF. The CDR3, as DNA: TGTGCCAGCAGTGAAGCTGGCAGGGGGGCCTACGAGCAGTACTTC. V usage is TRBV6-1 and J usage is TRBJ2-7; D possibly corresponds to TRBD1 (7 bases). Germline assignment: CDR1 MNHNS and CDR2 SASEGT. This CDR3 has 15 residues. V gave up 0 bases and J gave up 2 bases, with 11 bases separating them.

The rearrangement joins TRBV5-4 to TRBJ2-7; 10 bases are shared with TRBD2. Trimming at V came to 0 bases and at J to 1 base, leaving 4 bases not matched to a gene. Germline lookup yields CDR1 SGHNT and CDR2 YYREEE (reference sequence). The CDR3 spans 16 residues. CDR3: CASSLEPAGGSYEQYF. The CDR3 DNA reads TGTGCCAGCAGCTTGGAACCAGCGGGAGGGTCCTACGAGCAGTACTTC.

This chain uses TRBV7-9 with TRBJ1-3; D ambiguous. Trimming left V 1 base short and J 2 bases short, with 15 bases between. In germline, CDR1 is SEHNR, CDR2 FQNEAQ (reference sequence). The CDR3 runs to 17 residues. The CDR3 nucleotides are TGTGCCAGCAGCTTAGTGACATTTGAGGTAACTGGAAACACCATATATTTT. Protein: CASSLVTFEVTGNTIYF.

This clone was seen a single time. The CDR3 region is CASGRGGERYEQYF. As DNA, the CDR3 is TGTGCCAGCGGGAGGGGAGGCGAGCGGTACGAGCAGTACTTC. This sequence joins TRBV2 and TRBJ2-7; 7 bases are a match to TRBD2. V gave up 8 bases and J gave up 4 bases; unmatched junction bases: 11. CDR3 length: 14 residues. CDR1 and CDR2 (germline): SNHLY, FYNNEI.

The chain employs TRBV19 and TRBJ1-2; 7 positions match TRBD1. This CDR3 has 13 amino acids. The J segment lost 8 bases and the V segment lost 10 bases, leaving 13 bases of the junction unmatched. CDR1 and CDR2 (germline): LNHDA, SQIVND (reference sequence). The CDR3 DNA follows: TGTGCCACCTCGACTAGACAGGGTGAAGGCTACACCTTC. It translates to CATSTRQGEGYTF.